The 28 T cell receptor beta chains reported below all come from one sample, sequenced in a study of T cells in women clearing cervical HPV infection. Using immunoSEQ multiplex PCR, the repertoire was profiled, and TCRdb retains in-frame clones only, with some absent. Recorded here are tens of thousands of clones; the top ten clones represent 22%. Sequenced sample: blood buffy coat. Source of these receptors: a woman aged 18 to 69 with a cervical HPV16 infection that either progressed to CIN3+ or cleared (not recorded which).

About this clone itself: The observed sequence ends 3 residues before the CDR3 terminus, with the missing tail filled in from the germline J gene. J is TRBJ2-2 and V is TRBV5-6; no reliable D call. The germline V gene encodes CDR1 SGHDT and CDR2 YYEEEE. This CDR3 region has 12 residues. CDR3 in amino acids: CASSLNNEKLFF. The sequenced part of the CDR3 DNA is TGTGCCAGCAGCTTAAACAATGAAAAG.

Remarks on this clone: The read halts 3 residues ahead of the CDR3 end, with the missing end drawn from the germline J gene. The chain employs TRBV19 and TRBJ1-6, with 7 bases fitting TRBD1. Germline trimming cut 6 bases from V and 7 bases from J; bases unmatched to any gene: 3. CDR1 LNHDA and CDR2 SQIVND come from the germline V gene (reference sequence). The CDR3 extends over 13 amino acids. The DNA read from the CDR3 is TGTGCCAGTAGAGGGACAGCAAATTCACCC. Its protein is CASRGTANSP. The whole CDR3 protein is CASRGTANSPLHF.

Note on this clone: The sequence runs out 3 residues before the end of the CDR3; the remainder is reconstructed from the germline J gene. The J gene is TRBJ1-1, the V gene TRBV12-3 or TRBV12-4; possible D gene TRBD1, 6 bases. Deletions cut 6 bases from V and 3 bases from J, with 8 bases between. The CDR3 loop spans 12 amino acids. CDR3 sequence: CASSDRYTEAFF. The DNA read from the CDR3 is TGTGCCAGCAGCGACAGGTACACTGAA.

Partial CDR3 DNA: TGTGCCAGCAGCTTAGAAAGCAGGGAAGAAACACCG. Residues: CASSLESREETP. In full, the CDR3 reads CASSLESREETPLFF. J is TRBJ2-2 and V is TRBV7-9, with D perhaps TRBD1 (5 bases). The CDR3 end falls 3 residues outside the read, so it is completed with the germline J gene. The germline CDR1 and CDR2 sequences are SEHNR and FQNEAQ (reference sequence). There are 15 residues in the CDR3.

A remark on this clone: With the read ending 3 residues before the CDR3 end, the germline J gene is used to fill in that end. This sequence joins TRBV19 and TRBJ1-2, with 7 bases fitting TRBD1. The CDR3 runs to 15 residues. Germline-derived CDR1 and CDR2 are LNHDA and SQIVND (reference sequence). The CDR3 loop reads CASKRGQESSYDYTF. Incomplete CDR3 DNA: TGTGCCAGTAAAAGGGGGCAGGAGAGCTCCTACGAC.

Details on this clone: Read coverage stops 3 residues before the CDR3 terminus; the germline J gene supplies the remainder. The V call is TRBV7-9, the J call TRBJ2-7; D may be TRBD2 (7 bases). This CDR3 region has 12 residues. The V gene lost 8 bases and the J gene lost 5 bases, with 13 bases spanning the gap. Germline loops: CDR1 SEHNR, CDR2 FQNEAQ (reference sequence). The part of the CDR3 DNA that was read is TGTGCCAGCTGGGGGGGCAGTCACGAG. It is translated as CASWGGSHE. The entire CDR3 protein reads CASWGGSHEQYF.

Note on this clone: Sequencing ends 3 residues short of the CDR3 end; the germline J gene provides the rest. The chain carries TRBV5-1 and TRBJ2-1; possibly TRBD2 for D (5 bases). V shed 0 bases and J shed 4 bases, with 8 bases lying between them. Germline lookup yields CDR1 SGHRS and CDR2 YFSETQ. This CDR3 spans 14 amino acids. The CDR3 is CASSLAGSYNEQFF. The sequenced CDR3 bases are TGCGCCAGCAGCTTGGCGGGGTCTTACAATGAG.

As to this clone: Read sequence stops 3 residues before the CDR3 end, and the germline J gene provides the missing end. The chain combines TRBV20-1 with TRBJ2-5; TRBD2 matches at 12 bases. The germline V gene encodes CDR1 DFQATT and CDR2 SNEGSKA (reference sequence). CDR3 length equals 15 residues. CDR3 protein: CSAGSSGGGTDTQYF. The CDR3 bases that were read are TGCAGTGCTGGATCTAGCGGGGGGGGCACAGATACC.

As concerns this clone: From the germline J gene comes the end of the CDR3, since the read stops 3 residues before it. The chain employs TRBV30 and TRBJ1-1; TRBD1 is a possible D gene (5 bases). CDR1 and CDR2 (germline): GTSNPN, SVGIG (reference sequence). Trimming removed 0 bases from V and 7 bases from J, with 12 bases in between. The CDR3 extends over 13 amino acids. Incomplete CDR3 DNA: TGTGCCTGGAGTGTGTATCAGGGCGTTGAA. Its translation is CAWSVYQGVE. The full CDR3 is CAWSVYQGVEAFF.

Concerning this clone: The CDR3 is cut off 3 residues early in the read; its end comes from the germline J gene. J is TRBJ1-2 and V is TRBV18, with 7 bases fitting TRBD1. Germline lookup yields CDR1 KGHSH and CDR2 LQKENI. The CDR3 is 15 amino acids. The CDR3 is CASSPSQGGTYDYTF. CDR3 DNA (partial): TGTGCCAGCTCACCAAGTCAGGGGGGAACCTACGAC.

In regard to this clone: The sequence runs out 3 residues before the end of the CDR3; the remainder is reconstructed from the germline J gene. The V call is TRBV5-1, the J call TRBJ2-7, with 11 positions matching TRBD2. From germline, CDR1 is SGHRS and CDR2 YFSETQ. The CDR3 has 14 amino acids. J was trimmed by 5 bases and V by 5 bases; bases with no gene match: 6. CDR3 bases read: TGCGCCAGCAGTCCCGGGACTAGCGGAGACGAG. Its translation is CASSPGTSGDE. The full CDR3 sequence reads CASSPGTSGDEQYF.

Comment on this clone: The sequenced fragment ends 3 residues before the CDR3 boundary, so the rest is inferred from the germline J gene. J is TRBJ1-3 and V is TRBV5-1; D is unclear. Germline V gene lookup returns CDR1 SGHRS and CDR2 YFSETQ. The CDR3 is 17 amino acids. With 4 bases removed from V and 0 bases from J, the gap between germline ends came to 17 bases. CDR3 DNA (partial): TGCGCCAGCAGCCTAGCCCCCCCAGAAAGCTCTGGAAACACC. This encodes CASSLAPPESSGNT. The whole CDR3 protein reads CASSLAPPESSGNTIYF.

To note about this clone: The read finishes 3 residues shy of the CDR3 end, and the germline J gene is used to complete it. The V call is TRBV24-1, the J call TRBJ2-1; TRBD2 matches 7 bases. CDR1 and CDR2 (germline): KGHDR, SFDVKD. CDR3 length equals 15 residues. The V segment lost 4 bases and the J segment 1 base; nucleotides outside the gene matches: 3. This chain's CDR3 is CATSDPSGSYNEQFF. The covered CDR3 bases are TGTGCCACCAGTGACCCTAGCGGTTCCTACAATGAG.

As concerns this clone: The read comes to an end 3 residues before the CDR3 does, leaving the germline J gene to fill in the end. The chain has TRBV20-1 and TRBJ2-7; a weak D match, TRBD1 (5 bases). Trimming took off 6 bases at V and 5 bases at J, with 17 bases between the two ends. Germline assignment: CDR1 DFQATT and CDR2 SNEGSKA (reference sequence). The CDR3 is 13 residues long. CDR3 DNA (partial): TGCAGTGCGTCCAGGACACATTGGGACGAG. It encodes CSASRTHWDE. Given in full, the CDR3 is CSASRTHWDEQYF.

With regard to this clone: The read finishes 3 residues shy of the CDR3 end, and the germline J gene is used to complete it. V usage is TRBV20-1 and J usage is TRBJ2-1, with TRBD2 identical over 7 bases. V lost 2 bases and J lost 3; bases outside the gene matches: 10. Germline assignment: CDR1 DFQATT and CDR2 SNEGSKA (reference sequence). This CDR3 comprises 16 residues. CDR3 DNA (partial): TGCAGTGCTAGATCAAGCGGGATTCAAGACTACAATGAG. Amino acids: CSARSSGIQDYNE. The entire CDR3 reads CSARSSGIQDYNEQFF.

In the case of this clone: Coverage ceases 3 residues before the CDR3 finishes, and the germline J gene fills in the end. V and J are TRBV18 and TRBJ2-1; D not certain. The CDR3 covers 16 residues. Germline CDR1 KGHSH, CDR2 LQKENI. V gave up 5 bases and J gave up 0 bases, with 14 bases separating them. The CDR3 DNA, read in part, is TGTGCCAGCTCATCTGACTGGTCCCTCTCCTACAATGAG. Its translation is CASSSDWSLSYNE. The complete CDR3 reads CASSSDWSLSYNEQFF.

Points on this clone: With the read ending 3 residues before the CDR3 end, the germline J gene is used to fill in that end. The chain employs TRBV5-1 and TRBJ2-5; D remains unclear. Germline CDR1 and CDR2: SGHRS and YFSETQ. V was shortened by 0 bases and J by 3 bases, with 12 bases between the two germline ends. CDR3 length: 15 amino acids. The CDR3 spells CASSLAATREETQYF. The sequenced CDR3 bases are TGCGCCAGCAGCTTGGCGGCGACCCGGGAAGAGACC. Based on the CDR3 plus reference TRBV5-1 and TRBJ2-5, the full variable domain is KAGVTQTPRYLIKTRGQQVTLSCSPISGHRSVSWYQQTPGQGLQFLFEYFSETQRNKGNFPGRFSGRQFSNSRSEMNVSTLELGDSALYLCASSLAATREETQYFGPGTRLLVL.

Points on this clone: The read ends 3 residues early relative to the CDR3; the germline J gene fills the gap. The chain has TRBV9 and TRBJ1-2; tentative D call: TRBD1 (5 bases). V gave up 0 bases and J gave up 4 bases, with 13 bases separating them. CDR3 length: 15 amino acids. CDR1 and CDR2 from the germline V gene are SGDLS and YYNGEE. The covered CDR3 bases are TGTGCCAGCAGCGTAGCGTGGTCACAGGCCTATGGC. Protein product: CASSVAWSQAYG. The whole CDR3 protein reads CASSVAWSQAYGYTF.

A remark on this clone: The read ends 3 residues early relative to the CDR3; the germline J gene fills the gap. The chain joins TRBV2 to TRBJ2-3; no reliable D call. The CDR3 covers 14 residues. Per germline, CDR1 SNHLY and CDR2 FYNNEI. This chain's CDR3 is CASSDHNTDQPQYF. The covered CDR3 bases are TGTGCCAGCAGTGACCACAACACAGACCAGCCG.

A remark on this clone: The read terminates 3 residues before the CDR3 end, so the remaining end is supplied by the germline J gene. This chain joins TRBV6-2 or TRBV6-3 and TRBJ2-7; 8 bases line up with TRBD2. Trimming at V came to 5 bases and at J to 4 bases, leaving 4 bases not matched to a gene. The germline gives CDR1 MNHEY, CDR2 SVGEGT. This CDR3 has 13 residues. CDR3 DNA (partial): TGTGCCAGCAGTCCGGGACTAGGGTACGAG. This gives the protein CASSPGLGYE. The entire CDR3 reads CASSPGLGYEQYF.

Remarks on this clone: The read ends 3 residues early relative to the CDR3; the germline J gene fills the gap. The chain combines TRBV5-1 with TRBJ2-1, with D unresolved. Germline V gives CDR1 SGHRS, CDR2 YFSETQ. The CDR3 extends over 13 amino acids. V was pared by 0 bases and J by 7 bases, with 8 bases between. The covered CDR3 bases are TGCGCCAGCAGCTTGGAAATCCCGAATGAG. It codes for CASSLEIPNE. The CDR3 as a whole reads CASSLEIPNEQFF.

On this clone: The read comes to an end 3 residues before the CDR3 does, leaving the germline J gene to fill in the end. The rearrangement links TRBV19 to TRBJ1-5, with D uncertain. The germline V gene encodes CDR1 LNHDA and CDR2 SQIVND (reference sequence). V shed 3 bases and J shed 7 bases, with 7 bases lying between them. There are 12 residues in the CDR3. The CDR3 loop reads CASSIPLQPQHF. The sequenced part of the CDR3 DNA is TGTGCCAGTAGTATCCCTCTACAGCCC.

Regarding this clone: The observed sequence ends 3 residues before the CDR3 terminus, with the missing tail filled in from the germline J gene. The chain employs TRBV11-2 and TRBJ1-5; the D is unclear. Germline lookup yields CDR1 SGHAT and CDR2 FQNNGV. The CDR3 loop spans 14 amino acids. V was shortened by 6 bases and J by 0 bases, with 9 bases between the two germline ends. CDR3 residues: CASSPTYSNQPQHF. The sequenced part of the CDR3 DNA is TGTGCCAGCAGTCCTACTTATAGCAATCAGCCC.

As to this clone: The CDR3 end falls 3 residues outside the read, so it is completed with the germline J gene. The V gene is TRBV19, the J gene TRBJ1-2; D is unresolved. CDR1 is LNHDA and CDR2 is SQIVND in the germline V gene (reference sequence). The CDR3 is 13 amino acids. The CDR3 bases that were read are TGTGCCAGTAGTATAGTCCCAGGCAATGAC. Its translation: CASSIVPGND. In full, the CDR3 reads CASSIVPGNDYTF.

The sequenced part of the CDR3 DNA is TGTGCCACCTACCGGGGGGGACAGCACTCCTACGAG. Encoded protein: CATYRGGQHSYE. The whole CDR3 region reads CATYRGGQHSYEQYF. The J gene is TRBJ2-7, the V gene TRBV28; D is possibly TRBD2 (8 bases). The read halts 3 residues ahead of the CDR3 end, with the missing end drawn from the germline J gene. Per the germline V gene, CDR1 is MDHEN and CDR2 is SYDVKM. The CDR3 loop spans 15 amino acids. Trimming pared 10 bases from V and 0 bases from J, leaving 19 bases between.

A note on this clone: The CDR3 end is not reached by the read, which stops 3 residues before it; the germline J gene fills it in. The genes are TRBV10-1 and TRBJ2-1; no clear D. CDR1 is WNHNN and CDR2 is SYGVQD in the germline V gene (reference sequence). There are 13 residues in the CDR3. The germline V and J ends were trimmed by 0 bases and 9 bases, with 9 bases remaining between them. The CDR3 sequence is CASSESLAGEQFF. Incomplete CDR3 DNA: TGCGCCAGCAGTGAGTCCCTGGCAGGTGAG.

In the case of this clone: The CDR3 end is not reached by the read, which stops 3 residues before it; the germline J gene fills it in. This chain links TRBV5-4 with TRBJ2-4; 7 bases are shared with TRBD2. The CDR3 is 13 residues long. V was pared by 2 bases and J by 9 bases, with 5 bases of the junction left unmatched. Germline V lookup: CDR1 SGHNT, CDR2 YYREEE (reference sequence). The CDR3 DNA, read in part, is TGTGCCAGCAGCTTTCGGGGGGACGTCATT. As protein: CASSFRGDVI. The CDR3 as a whole reads CASSFRGDVIQYF. Full variable domain (missing parts from reference TRBV5-4 and TRBJ2-4): ETGVTQSPTHLIKTRGQQVTLRCSSQSGHNTVSWYQQALGQGPQFIFQYYREEENGRGNFPPRFSGLQFPNYSSELNVNALELDDSALYLCASSFRGDVIQYFGAGTRLSVL.

In the case of this clone: The read stops 3 residues short of the end of the CDR3; the missing end is completed from the germline J gene. V is TRBV11-1 and J is TRBJ1-2; D is uncertain. CDR3 size: 13 residues. Germline V lookup: CDR1 SGHAT, CDR2 FQDESV (reference sequence). Trimming took off 4 bases at V and 4 bases at J, with 10 bases between the two ends. CDR3 protein: CASSSGVGYGYTF. The CDR3 bases that were read are TGTGCCAGCAGCTCCGGGGTAGGCTATGGC.